This is a list of T cell receptor beta chains from one sample in a study of PD-1 blockade in mismatch repair-deficient tumors. TCRdb's table, derived via immunoSEQ multiplex PCR, lists solely in-frame clones and lacks some. Among around 130,000 clones, about nine tenths were seen once, and the ten largest hold 10% to 15%. The material sequenced was peripheral blood, taken almost 74 weeks after starting pembrolizumab. These receptor sequences come from an adult with mismatch repair-deficient cancer. Both conserved end residues are part of each CDR3. A D gene is named only where the DNA matches it firmly. Where a row states a size, it is once, few, many or the class of an expanded clone; other rows omit it.

V gene,J gene,clone size,D gene,CDR3 protein,CDR3 DNA
TRBV5-6,TRBJ1-2,-,-,CASSLALGNPNYGYTF,TGTGCCAGCAGCTTGGCCTTAGGGAATCCTAACTATGGCTACACCTTC
TRBV6-4,TRBJ2-1,few,TRBD2,CASSEAGGSYNEQFF,TGTGCCAGCAGTGAAGCGGGAGGCTCCTACAATGAGCAGTTCTTC
TRBV7-3,TRBJ1-2,-,TRBD1,CASSLRGGGGYTF,TGTGCCAGCAGCTTAAGAGGGGGCGGTGGCTACACCTTC
TRBV28,TRBJ2-7,-,-,CASAEGLPYEQYF,TGTGCCAGCGCGGAAGGGCTCCCTTACGAGCAGTACTTC
TRBV14,TRBJ2-1,-,-,CASSQDSAPGPASYNEQFF,TGTGCCAGCAGCCAAGATAGTGCTCCGGGACCGGCCTCCTACAATGAGCAGTTCTTC
TRBV4-2,TRBJ1-5,-,-,CASSQDESLDVPQHF,TGTGCCAGCAGCCAAGATGAGTCGTTAGATGTGCCCCAGCATTTT
TRBV6-8,TRBJ2-7,-,TRBD2,CASRTRLAGDLSHEQYF,TGTGCCAGCAGAACCCGACTAGCGGGAGATCTTTCCCACGAGCAGTACTTC
TRBV2,TRBJ1-1,-,-,CASSERGPEAFF,TGTGCCAGCAGTGAAAGGGGCCCTGAAGCTTTCTTT
TRBV27,TRBJ1-4,once,TRBD1,CASSGTGSARWEKLFF,TGTGCCAGTTCCGGGACAGGGTCGGCCCGCTGGGAAAAACTGTTTTTT
TRBV27,TRBJ1-5,-,-,CASSPLSRGQLQPQHF,TGTGCCAGCAGTCCCCTTTCAAGAGGACAACTTCAGCCCCAGCATTTT
TRBV5-1,TRBJ2-1,-,TRBD2,CASSPGTSGPYNEQFF,TGCGCCAGCAGCCCAGGGACTAGCGGTCCCTACAATGAGCAGTTCTTC
TRBV7-2,TRBJ2-1,-,-,CASSLTPVNDEQFF,TGTGCCAGCAGCTTAACGCCAGTAAACGATGAGCAGTTCTTC
TRBV11-2,TRBJ2-7,-,-,CASSFGRTSSYEQYF,TGTGCCAGCAGCTTTGGGAGGACAAGCTCCTACGAGCAGTACTTC
TRBV4-1,TRBJ1-2,-,-,CASSQDLVSRRISPNYGYTF,TGCGCCAGCAGCCAAGATCTAGTGAGCAGGCGAATAAGCCCTAACTATGGCTACACCTTC
TRBV19,TRBJ1-1,-,TRBD1,CASSIGRGLDTEAFF,TGTGCCAGTAGTATAGGCAGGGGGTTGGACACTGAAGCTTTCTTT
TRBV5-6,TRBJ2-1,-,TRBD2,CASSPSTSGRYNEQFF,TGTGCCAGCAGCCCATCAACTAGCGGGAGGTACAATGAGCAGTTCTTC
TRBV27,TRBJ2-2,-,TRBD2,CASSSIHGLAPANTGELFF,TGTGCCAGCAGTTCAATACACGGACTAGCGCCCGCGAACACCGGGGAGCTGTTTTTT
TRBV19,TRBJ2-3,-,TRBD1,CASRNGQGAGDTQYF,TGTGCCAGTAGGAACGGACAGGGGGCAGGAGATACGCAGTATTTT
TRBV6-5,TRBJ1-1,-,-,CASSYSDPMNTEAFF,TGTGCCAGCAGTTACTCTGACCCGATGAACACTGAAGCTTTCTTT
TRBV7-9,TRBJ1-1,-,TRBD1,CASSTRPGTGSFGEAFF,TGTGCCAGCAGCACACGCCCCGGGACAGGGTCTTTTGGTGAAGCTTTCTTT
TRBV7-2,TRBJ2-2,-,-,CASSMGPQKGELFF,TGTGCCAGCAGCATGGGACCTCAAAAGGGGGAGCTGTTTTTT
TRBV5-4,TRBJ2-7,-,-,CASSLAGDEQYF,TGTGCCAGCAGCTTGGCCGGGGACGAGCAGTACTTC
TRBV11-2,TRBJ1-1,-,-,CASSLSSANTEAFF,TGTGCCAGCAGCTTATCCTCAGCGAACACTGAAGCTTTCTTT
TRBV6-5,TRBJ2-7,-,TRBD2,CASSYLAGASYEQYF,TGTGCCAGCAGTTATCTAGCGGGAGCCTCCTACGAGCAGTACTTC
TRBV15,TRBJ1-5,-,-,CATSREGLNQPQHF,TGTGCCACCAGCAGAGAAGGGTTGAATCAGCCCCAGCATTTT
TRBV25-1,TRBJ2-1,-,-,CASSVSAYNEQFF,TGTGCCAGCAGTGTTTCAGCCTACAATGAGCAGTTCTTC
TRBV15,TRBJ2-5,-,TRBD2,CATSDAPGTSGRSETQYF,TGTGCCACCAGCGACGCCCCGGGGACTAGCGGGAGGTCGGAGACCCAGTACTTC
TRBV6-6,TRBJ2-7,-,TRBD2,CASKKLAEDYEQYF,TGTGCCAGCAAAAAACTAGCGGAGGACTACGAGCAGTACTTC
TRBV5-4,TRBJ2-3,-,TRBD1,CASSGTGRFASTDTQYF,TGTGCCAGCAGCGGGACAGGGAGATTCGCTAGCACAGATACGCAGTATTTT